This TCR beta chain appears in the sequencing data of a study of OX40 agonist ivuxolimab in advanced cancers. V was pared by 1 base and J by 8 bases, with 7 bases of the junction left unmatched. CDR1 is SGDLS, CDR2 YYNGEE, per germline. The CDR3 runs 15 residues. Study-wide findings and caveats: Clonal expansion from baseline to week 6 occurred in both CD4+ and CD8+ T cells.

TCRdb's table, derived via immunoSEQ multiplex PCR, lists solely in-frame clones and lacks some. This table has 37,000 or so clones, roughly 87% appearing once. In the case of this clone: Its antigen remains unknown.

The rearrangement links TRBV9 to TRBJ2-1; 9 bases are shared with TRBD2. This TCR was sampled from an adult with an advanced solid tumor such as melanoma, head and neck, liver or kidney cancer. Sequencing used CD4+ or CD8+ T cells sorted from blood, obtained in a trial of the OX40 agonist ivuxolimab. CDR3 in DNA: TGTGCCAGCAGCGTATTAGGCGGGGGGGCATATGAGCAGTTCTTC. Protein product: CASSVLGGGAYEQFF.